The rows below give T cell receptor beta chains drawn from one sample of a study of CD8+CD57+ T cells in acquired aplastic anemia. TCRdb used MiXCR to reprocess the reads, holding one entry per CDR3 protein. The table has fewer than 250,000 distinct CDR3 sequences, less than 65% seen once. Sequencing was carried out using sorted CD4+, CD8+, or CD8+CD57+ T cells (not recorded which) from PBMCs. These receptors were collected from a human donor in good health, serving as a control. Each CDR3 is given with its conserved first and last residue. Fields, in order: CDR3 DNA, CDR3 protein, clone size, D gene, V gene, J gene. D genes are given only for firm matches. Where a row states a size, it is once, few, many or the class of an expanded clone; other rows omit it.

cdr3_nt: TGTGCCAGCAGCTTTTGGGCGGACACCGGGGAGCTGTTTTTT
cdr3_aa: CASSFWADTGELFF
clone_size: .
d_call: .
v_call: TRBV7-2
j_call: TRBJ2-2

cdr3_nt: TGTGCCAGCAGTGAAACAAGGGGACAGGGGGTTGAAAAACTGTTTTTT
cdr3_aa: CASSETRGQGVEKLFF
clone_size: .
d_call: TRBD1
v_call: TRBV6-5
j_call: TRBJ1-4

cdr3_nt: TGTGCCAGTAGCACAAGGAACACTGAAGCTTTCTTT
cdr3_aa: CASSTRNTEAFF
clone_size: few
d_call: .
v_call: TRBV19
j_call: TRBJ1-1

cdr3_nt: TGTGCCAGCAGACCGGGACTAGCGGGGGGCTACGAGCAGTACTTC
cdr3_aa: CASRPGLAGGYEQYF
clone_size: .
d_call: TRBD2
v_call: TRBV2
j_call: TRBJ2-7

cdr3_nt: TGTGCCACCAGTGGGGCCGGGACAGGGGTGTACGAGCAGTACTTC
cdr3_aa: CATSGAGTGVYEQYF
clone_size: many
d_call: TRBD1
v_call: TRBV24-1
j_call: TRBJ2-7

cdr3_nt: TGTGCCAGCAGTGAAAGGGGACTAGCGGCTTTACAAGAGACCCAGTACTTC
cdr3_aa: CASSERGLAALQETQYF
clone_size: .
d_call: TRBD2
v_call: TRBV2
j_call: TRBJ2-5

cdr3_nt: TGCAGCGTGGAACTAATAGGGACAGTAGAGACCCAGTACTTC
cdr3_aa: CSVELIGTVETQYF
clone_size: .
d_call: TRBD1
v_call: TRBV29-1
j_call: TRBJ2-5

cdr3_nt: TGCGCCAGCAGCTTGGATGATGTGGGGCGCCGTGGCTACACCTTC
cdr3_aa: CASSLDDVGRRGYTF
clone_size: .
d_call: .
v_call: TRBV5-1
j_call: TRBJ1-2

cdr3_nt: TGCAGTGCTAGAGATCGGACTAGCGGGAGATACGAGCAGTACTTC
cdr3_aa: CSARDRTSGRYEQYF
clone_size: .
d_call: TRBD2
v_call: TRBV20-1
j_call: TRBJ2-7

cdr3_nt: TGTGCCAGCAGGACTATCGGAGGGGAAGCTTTCTTT
cdr3_aa: CASRTIGGEAFF
clone_size: many
d_call: .
v_call: TRBV12-3/TRBV12-4
j_call: TRBJ1-1

cdr3_nt: TGTGCCAGCAGCCTGGGTGGGTATGAGACCCAGTACTTC
cdr3_aa: CASSLGGYETQYF
clone_size: .
d_call: .
v_call: TRBV12-3/TRBV12-4
j_call: TRBJ2-5

cdr3_nt: TGCAGTGCGAGGACAGGGGCTTACAATGAGCAGTTCTTC
cdr3_aa: CSARTGAYNEQFF
clone_size: .
d_call: TRBD1
v_call: TRBV20-1
j_call: TRBJ2-1

cdr3_nt: TGTGCCAGCAGTCTTGGACAGGGGCGGACCGGGGAGCTGTTTTTT
cdr3_aa: CASSLGQGRTGELFF
clone_size: .
d_call: TRBD1
v_call: TRBV7-6
j_call: TRBJ2-2

cdr3_nt: TGTGCCAGCAGCTTGGGACTTCCCTACGAGCAGTACTTC
cdr3_aa: CASSLGLPYEQYF
clone_size: .
d_call: .
v_call: TRBV5-4
j_call: TRBJ2-7

cdr3_nt: TGTGCCAGCAGCCTAGGAGGGACAGGGGGCATCTATGGCTACACCTTC
cdr3_aa: CASSLGGTGGIYGYTF
clone_size: many
d_call: TRBD1
v_call: TRBV7-2
j_call: TRBJ1-2

cdr3_nt: TGTGCCAGCAGCTTAACCGGGGGGGTCGGGGAGACCCAGTACTTC
cdr3_aa: CASSLTGGVGETQYF
clone_size: many
d_call: TRBD2
v_call: TRBV7-3
j_call: TRBJ2-5

cdr3_nt: TGTGCCAGCAGTGACTCGACGTCGCAGGGAGTTCCCTATGAGCAGTACTTC
cdr3_aa: CASSDSTSQGVPYEQYF
clone_size: .
d_call: .
v_call: TRBV6-4
j_call: TRBJ2-7

cdr3_nt: TGCGCCAGCAGAGAACAGGGGATGGCTGGCTACACCTTC
cdr3_aa: CASREQGMAGYTF
clone_size: .
d_call: TRBD1
v_call: TRBV5-1
j_call: TRBJ1-2

cdr3_nt: TGTGCCAGTACCGTACTCAATACCATCTCTGGAAACACCATATATTTT
cdr3_aa: CASTVLNTISGNTIYF
clone_size: many
d_call: .
v_call: TRBV19
j_call: TRBJ1-3

cdr3_nt: TGTGCCAGCAGCAATGGGGTTCATGGCTACACCTTC
cdr3_aa: CASSNGVHGYTF
clone_size: .
d_call: .
v_call: TRBV6-5
j_call: TRBJ1-2

cdr3_nt: TGTGCCAGCAGCTTGGACGAGAGCTACGAGCAGTACTTC
cdr3_aa: CASSLDESYEQYF
clone_size: .
d_call: .
v_call: TRBV5-5
j_call: TRBJ2-7

cdr3_nt: TGTGCCAGCAGCTTAGGGCAGGGGGACTACGAGCAGTACTTC
cdr3_aa: CASSLGQGDYEQYF
clone_size: few
d_call: TRBD1
v_call: TRBV7-9
j_call: TRBJ2-7

cdr3_nt: TGCCAGCTCACCACAGGGGGACTGTGGACCTACGAGCAGTACTTC
cdr3_aa: CQLTTGGLWTYEQYF
clone_size: .
d_call: TRBD1
v_call: TRBV29-1
j_call: TRBJ2-7

cdr3_nt: TGCGCCAGCAGTGAGTCGAGGCAATACAATGAGCAGTTCTTC
cdr3_aa: CASSESRQYNEQFF
clone_size: .
d_call: .
v_call: TRBV10-2
j_call: TRBJ2-1

cdr3_nt: TGTGCCAGCAGCCTAACAGGGGACGGACACTATGGTTACACCTTC
cdr3_aa: CASSLTGDGHYGYTF
clone_size: .
d_call: TRBD1
v_call: TRBV7-2
j_call: TRBJ1-2

cdr3_nt: TGTGCCAGCAGCCGACTAGCGGGGGGACTCTCTGGGGCCAACGTCCTGACTTTC
cdr3_aa: CASSRLAGGLSGANVLTF
clone_size: .
d_call: TRBD2
v_call: TRBV7-2
j_call: TRBJ2-6

cdr3_nt: TGTGCCAGCTCCTGGACCGATTCATCCTACGAGCAGTACTTC
cdr3_aa: CASSWTDSSYEQYF
clone_size: many
d_call: .
v_call: TRBV18
j_call: TRBJ2-7

cdr3_nt: TGTGCCAGCAGCTTAGGGAGCGGGGATGGCTACGAGCAGTACTTC
cdr3_aa: CASSLGSGDGYEQYF
clone_size: medium-sized
d_call: TRBD2
v_call: TRBV7-6
j_call: TRBJ2-7

cdr3_nt: TGTGCCAGCAGTGATGACCAGGGTGCCTACGAGCAGTACTTC
cdr3_aa: CASSDDQGAYEQYF
clone_size: .
d_call: .
v_call: TRBV2
j_call: TRBJ2-7

cdr3_nt: TGTGCCAGCAGTGAAGATAGTGGCGGGGAGCTGTTTTTT
cdr3_aa: CASSEDSGGELFF
clone_size: .
d_call: .
v_call: TRBV2
j_call: TRBJ2-2

cdr3_nt: TGTGCCAGCAGCTTAGAAGTTAACACCGGGGAGCTGTACTTC
cdr3_aa: CASSLEVNTGELYF
clone_size: .
d_call: .
v_call: TRBV7-3
j_call: TRBJ2-7

cdr3_nt: TGTGCCACCACCGACAGGTACAATCAGCCCCAGCATTTT
cdr3_aa: CATTDRYNQPQHF
clone_size: many
d_call: .
v_call: TRBV15
j_call: TRBJ1-5

cdr3_nt: TGTGCCAGCAGCTCGGTAGCGGGGGCCTACGAGCAGTACTTC
cdr3_aa: CASSSVAGAYEQYF
clone_size: .
d_call: TRBD2
v_call: TRBV7-2
j_call: TRBJ2-7

cdr3_nt: TGTGCCAGTAGTAGAGGACAGGGACAAAACTATGGCTACACCTTC
cdr3_aa: CASSRGQGQNYGYTF
clone_size: .
d_call: TRBD1
v_call: TRBV19
j_call: TRBJ1-2

cdr3_nt: TGTGCCAGCAGCCTCCCACTTGGACAGGGTGATAAAGAGACCCAGTACTTC
cdr3_aa: CASSLPLGQGDKETQYF
clone_size: many
d_call: TRBD1
v_call: TRBV6-2/TRBV6-3
j_call: TRBJ2-5

cdr3_nt: TGTGCCAGCAGCTTAACTGTCGGCCAAGAGACCCAGTGCTTC
cdr3_aa: CASSLTVGQETQCF
clone_size: .
d_call: .
v_call: TRBV7-3
j_call: TRBJ2-5

cdr3_nt: TGTGCCAGCAGCCAAGATCTGGGGGGTGGCTACACCTTC
cdr3_aa: CASSQDLGGGYTF
clone_size: .
d_call: .
v_call: TRBV7-2
j_call: TRBJ1-2

cdr3_nt: TGTGCCAGCAGCCCCCAGACAGGGGCAGTGGATACGCAGTATTTT
cdr3_aa: CASSPQTGAVDTQYF
clone_size: .
d_call: TRBD1
v_call: TRBV7-2
j_call: TRBJ2-3

cdr3_nt: TGCAGCGCCCTCGAACGGCAGGGATCCAGCTCCTACGAGCAGTACTTC
cdr3_aa: CSALERQGSSSYEQYF
clone_size: once
d_call: .
v_call: TRBV29-1
j_call: TRBJ2-7

cdr3_nt: TGTGCCAGCAGCTTAGAAGGAGGCTCAGGGGCACACACCTTC
cdr3_aa: CASSLEGGSGAHTF
clone_size: once
d_call: .
v_call: TRBV7-9
j_call: TRBJ1-2

cdr3_nt: TGTGCCAGCAATCAAGGGGGCCCCCTTGGTGAAGCTTTCTTT
cdr3_aa: CASNQGGPLGEAFF
clone_size: .
d_call: TRBD1
v_call: TRBV6-5
j_call: TRBJ1-1

cdr3_nt: TGTGCCAGGCTACAGGTGTCGGAATCAGAGCCCCAGCATTTT
cdr3_aa: CARLQVSESEPQHF
clone_size: .
d_call: .
v_call: TRBV19
j_call: TRBJ1-5